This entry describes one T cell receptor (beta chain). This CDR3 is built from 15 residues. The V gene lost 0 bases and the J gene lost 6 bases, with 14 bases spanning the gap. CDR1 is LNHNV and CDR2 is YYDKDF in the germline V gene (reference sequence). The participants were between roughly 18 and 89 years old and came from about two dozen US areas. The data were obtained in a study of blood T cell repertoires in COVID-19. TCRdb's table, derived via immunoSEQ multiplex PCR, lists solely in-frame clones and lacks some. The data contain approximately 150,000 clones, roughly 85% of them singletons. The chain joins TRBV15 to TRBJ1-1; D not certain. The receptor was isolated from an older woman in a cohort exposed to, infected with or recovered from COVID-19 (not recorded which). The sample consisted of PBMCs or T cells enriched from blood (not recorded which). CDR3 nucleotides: TGTGCCACCAGCAGAGATCGGGGTAGGGTGCCTGAAGCTTTCTTT. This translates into CATSRDRGRVPEAFF.